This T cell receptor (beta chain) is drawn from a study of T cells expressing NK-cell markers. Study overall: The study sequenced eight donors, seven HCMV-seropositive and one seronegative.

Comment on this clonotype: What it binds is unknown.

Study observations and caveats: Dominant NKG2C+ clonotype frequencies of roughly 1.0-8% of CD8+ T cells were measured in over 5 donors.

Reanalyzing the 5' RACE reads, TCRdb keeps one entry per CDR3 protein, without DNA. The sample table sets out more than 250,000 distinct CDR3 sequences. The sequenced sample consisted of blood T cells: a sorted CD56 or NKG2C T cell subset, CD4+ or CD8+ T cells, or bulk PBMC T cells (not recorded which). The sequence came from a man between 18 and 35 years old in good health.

The CDR3 loop is CAISESGTLVADTQYF. The chain is built from TRBV10-3 and TRBJ2-3. CDR3 length: 16 amino acids. Per the germline V gene, CDR1 is ENHRY and CDR2 is SYGVKD.